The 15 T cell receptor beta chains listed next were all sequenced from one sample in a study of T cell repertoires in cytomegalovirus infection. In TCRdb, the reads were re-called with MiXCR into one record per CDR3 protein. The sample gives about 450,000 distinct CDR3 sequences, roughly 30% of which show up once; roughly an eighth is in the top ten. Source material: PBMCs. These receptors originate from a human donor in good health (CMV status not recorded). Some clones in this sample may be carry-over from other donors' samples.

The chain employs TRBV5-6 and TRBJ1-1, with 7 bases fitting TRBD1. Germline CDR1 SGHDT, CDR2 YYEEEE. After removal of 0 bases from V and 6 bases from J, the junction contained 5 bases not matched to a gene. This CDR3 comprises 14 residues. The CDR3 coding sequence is TGTGCCAGCAGCTTGGGAACAGGGGAACCTGAAGCTTTCTTT. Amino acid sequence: CASSLGTGEPEAFF.

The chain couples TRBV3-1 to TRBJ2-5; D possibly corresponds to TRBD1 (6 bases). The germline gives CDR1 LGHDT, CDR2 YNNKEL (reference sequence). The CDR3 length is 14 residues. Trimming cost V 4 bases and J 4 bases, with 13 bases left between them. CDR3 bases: TGTGCCAGCAGCCTCCCAGGGGTTCGAGAGACCCAGTACTTC. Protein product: CASSLPGVRETQYF.

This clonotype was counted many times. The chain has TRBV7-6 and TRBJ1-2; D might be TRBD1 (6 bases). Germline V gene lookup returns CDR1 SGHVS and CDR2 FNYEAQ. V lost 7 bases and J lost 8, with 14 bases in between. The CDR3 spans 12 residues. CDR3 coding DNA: TGTGCCAGCACCCCTGGGGGCGCGGGCTACACCTTC. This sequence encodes CASTPGGAGYTF.

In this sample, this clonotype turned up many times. CDR3 loop: CASSLDYTGELFF. In nucleotides, the CDR3 is TGTGCCAGCAGCCTTGATTATACCGGGGAGCTGTTTTTT. The chain links TRBV7-2 to TRBJ2-2; no firm D call. Trimming pared 5 bases from V and 5 bases from J, leaving 9 bases between. Germline V gives CDR1 SGHTA, CDR2 FQGNSA. CDR3 size: 13 residues. Using reference TRBV7-2 and TRBJ2-2 for the parts outside the CDR3, the full variable domain is GAGVSQSPSNKVTEKGKDVELRCDPISGHTALYWYRQSLGQGLEFLIYFQGNSAPDKSGLPSDRFSAERTGGSVSTLTIQRTQQEDSAVYLCASSLDYTGELFFGEGSRLTVL.

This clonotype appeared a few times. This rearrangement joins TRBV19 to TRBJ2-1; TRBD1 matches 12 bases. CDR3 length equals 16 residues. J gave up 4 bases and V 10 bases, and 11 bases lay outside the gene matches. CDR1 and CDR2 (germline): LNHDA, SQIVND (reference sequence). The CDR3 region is CATEKGTGGSYNEQFF. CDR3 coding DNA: TGTGCCACCGAAAAGGGGACAGGGGGCTCATACAATGAGCAGTTCTTC.

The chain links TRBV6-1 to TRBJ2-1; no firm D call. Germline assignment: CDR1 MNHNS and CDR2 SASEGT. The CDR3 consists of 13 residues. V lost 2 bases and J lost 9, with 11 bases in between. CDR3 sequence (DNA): TGTGCCAGCAGTGAACAATGGCAGTCTGAGCAGTTCTTC. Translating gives CASSEQWQSEQFF.

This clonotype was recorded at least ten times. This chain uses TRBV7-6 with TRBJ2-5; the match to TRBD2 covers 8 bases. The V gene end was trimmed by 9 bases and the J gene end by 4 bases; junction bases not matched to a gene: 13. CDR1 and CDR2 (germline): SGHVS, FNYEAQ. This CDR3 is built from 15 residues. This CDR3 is CASRPLAGSGETQYF. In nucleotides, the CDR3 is TGTGCCAGTCGACCCCTAGCGGGTAGCGGAGAGACCCAGTACTTC. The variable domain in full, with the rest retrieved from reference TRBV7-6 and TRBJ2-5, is GAGVSQSPRYKVTKRGQDVALRCDPISGHVSLYWYRQALGQGPEFLTYFNYEAQQDKSGLPNDRFSAERPEGSISTLTIQRTEQRDSAMYRCASRPLAGSGETQYFGPGTRLLVL.

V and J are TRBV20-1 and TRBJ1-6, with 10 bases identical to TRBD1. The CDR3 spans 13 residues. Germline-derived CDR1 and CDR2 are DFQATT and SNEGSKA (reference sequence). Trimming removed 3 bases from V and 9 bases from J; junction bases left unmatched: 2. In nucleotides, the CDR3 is TGCAGTGCTAGTAGGGACAGGGGTTCACCCCTCCACTTT. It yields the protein CSASRDRGSPLHF.

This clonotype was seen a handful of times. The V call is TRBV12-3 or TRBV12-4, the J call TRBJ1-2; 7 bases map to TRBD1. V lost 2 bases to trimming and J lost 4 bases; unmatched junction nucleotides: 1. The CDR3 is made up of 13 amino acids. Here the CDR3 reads CASSLRQGYGYTF. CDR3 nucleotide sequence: TGTGCCAGCAGTTTACGACAGGGCTATGGCTACACCTTC.

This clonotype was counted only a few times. The CDR3 bases are TGTGCCAGCAGTTACAGTCCTGGACAGGGACTCTCTGGAAACACCATATATTTT. It codes for CASSYSPGQGLSGNTIYF. The rearrangement links TRBV6-5 to TRBJ1-3; TRBD1 matches at 8 bases. Germline V gene data show CDR1 as MNHEY and CDR2 as SVGAGI. J was trimmed by 0 bases and V by 2 bases; bases with no gene match: 9. The CDR3 length is 18 residues.

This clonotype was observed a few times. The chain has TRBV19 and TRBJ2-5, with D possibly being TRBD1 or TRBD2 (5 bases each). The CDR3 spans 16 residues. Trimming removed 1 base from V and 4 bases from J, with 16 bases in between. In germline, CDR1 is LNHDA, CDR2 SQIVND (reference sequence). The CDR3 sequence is CASSIVFDQGRETQYF. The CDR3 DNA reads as TGTGCCAGTAGTATAGTTTTCGACCAGGGACGAGAGACCCAGTACTTC.

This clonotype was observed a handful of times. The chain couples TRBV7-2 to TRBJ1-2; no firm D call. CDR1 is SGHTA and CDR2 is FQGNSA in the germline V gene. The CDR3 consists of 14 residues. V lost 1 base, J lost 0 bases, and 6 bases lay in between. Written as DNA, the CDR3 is TGTGCCAGCAGCTTAGACGTAACTAACTATGGCTACACCTTC. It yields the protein CASSLDVTNYGYTF.

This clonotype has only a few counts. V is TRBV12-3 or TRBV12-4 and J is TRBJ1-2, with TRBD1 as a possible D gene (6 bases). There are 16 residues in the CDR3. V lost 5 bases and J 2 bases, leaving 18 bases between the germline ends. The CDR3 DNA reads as TGTGCCAGCAGTAGTCAATGGGCAGGGGAAAACTATGGCTACACCTTC. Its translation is CASSSQWAGENYGYTF.

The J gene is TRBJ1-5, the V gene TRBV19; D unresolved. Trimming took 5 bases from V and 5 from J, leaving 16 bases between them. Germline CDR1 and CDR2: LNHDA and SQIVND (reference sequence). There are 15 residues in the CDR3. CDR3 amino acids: CASSPGALGYQPQHF. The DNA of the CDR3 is TGTGCCAGTAGTCCAGGAGCCCTGGGGTATCAGCCCCAGCATTTT.

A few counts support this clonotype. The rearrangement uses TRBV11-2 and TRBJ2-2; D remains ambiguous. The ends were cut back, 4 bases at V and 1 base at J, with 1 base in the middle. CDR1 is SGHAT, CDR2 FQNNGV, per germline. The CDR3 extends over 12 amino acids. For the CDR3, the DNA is TGTGCCAGCAGCTGGAACACCGGGGAGCTGTTTTTT. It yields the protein CASSWNTGELFF.